The present T cell receptor (beta chain) was sequenced within a study of response to subunit inactivated influenza vaccine (dated by TCRdb to 2016 to 2019). As for the study more broadly: To follow how T cells responded to a trivalent subunit inactivated influenza vaccine, the researchers relied on deep quantitative profiling of the T cell receptor repertoire. Study-level results and caveats: The authors proposed that each seasonal influenza vaccination may bring in only a limited number of new T cells.

Preparation of the library involved RT-PCR. Instrument on record: Illumina HiSeq 2500. TCRdb cleaned the public reads at Q25 with fastp, built clones with MiXCR and kept in-frame beta chains. Each entry is one CDR3 protein sequence, shown with its most common DNA and genes. Counted in this sample were 700,000 to 800,000 distinct CDR3 sequences; 18% of them appeared once. The ten largest clones add up to roughly 11% of the sample. Note on this clonotype: It lacks a known antigen. Qualities for individual bases were not recorded, and no much larger clone is one base off.

This clonotype was obtained from a man aged 45-65 years who received an inactivated influenza vaccine. Donor details come from another sample of the same person, matched by shared clones. The sequenced sample was PBMCs from blood, obtained more than 4 days after vaccination.

The CDR3 reads CASSLGQVNQPQHF. The bases read TGTGCCAGCAGTCTGGGACAGGTCAATCAGCCCCAGCATTTT. Recombination linked TRBV6-1 to TRBJ1-5; TRBD1 agrees with 8 junctional bases. V is cut back by 5 bases and J by 3 bases, with 3 bases in the junction unmatched. There are 14 amino acids in the CDR3, from cysteine to phenylalanine inclusive. The CDR3 DNA has 42 bases and is translated from base 1. Reading the germline V gene gives CDR1 MNHNS and CDR2 SASEGT.